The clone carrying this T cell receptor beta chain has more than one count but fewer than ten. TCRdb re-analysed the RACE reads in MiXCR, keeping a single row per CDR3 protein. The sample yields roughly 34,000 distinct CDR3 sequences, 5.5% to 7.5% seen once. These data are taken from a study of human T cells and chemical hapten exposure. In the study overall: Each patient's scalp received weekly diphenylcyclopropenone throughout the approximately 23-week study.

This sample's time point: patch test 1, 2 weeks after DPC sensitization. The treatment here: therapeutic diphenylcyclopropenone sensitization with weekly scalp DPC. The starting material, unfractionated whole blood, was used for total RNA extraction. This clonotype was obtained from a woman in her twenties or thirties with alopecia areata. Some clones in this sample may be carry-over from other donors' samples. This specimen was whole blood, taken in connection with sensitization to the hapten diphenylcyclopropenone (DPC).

DNA of the CDR3: TGTGCCAGCAGCCAAGTAGGGACAGCCACCTGGGATACGCAGTATTTT. Its protein product is CASSQVGTATWDTQYF. The chain couples TRBV3-1 to TRBJ2-3, with TRBD1 matching 7 bases. V dropped 1 base and J dropped 6; count of bases not matched to a gene: 10. Germline V lookup: CDR1 LGHDT, CDR2 YNNKEL (reference sequence). The CDR3 contains 16 residues.